Presented here are 2 T cell receptor beta chains from one specimen sequenced in a study of glioma-infiltrating T cells. Using RNA template, CDR3s of TCR alpha and beta were amplified with iRepertoire arm-PCR. TCRdb re-called the multiplex PCR reads with MiXCR, one entry per CDR3 protein. The sample records 150,000 to 200,000 distinct CDR3 sequences, around 40% being singletons. The sequencing input was glioma tissue, nonneoplastic brain tissue, or PBMCs (not recorded which). The receptor source for this set is a human donor with low-grade glioma or glioblastoma, undergoing nonglioma brain surgery, or in good health (not recorded which).

This clonotype was found a few times. The gene calls are TRBV7-4 and TRBJ2-4; D remains unclear. Germline CDR1 reads SGHVT; CDR2 reads SQSDAQ. The CDR3 runs to 14 residues. Trimming shortened V by 5 bases and J by 0 bases, and 8 bases separated the two germline ends. Here the CDR3 reads CASSRWVAKNIQYF. The CDR3, as DNA: TGTGCCAGCAGCCGGTGGGTAGCCAAAAACATTCAGTACTTC. Filled out from reference TRBV7-4 and TRBJ2-4, the complete variable domain reads GAGVSQSPRYKVAKRGRDVALRCDSISGHVTLYWYRQTLGQGSEVLTYSQSDAQRDKSGRPSGRFSAERPERSVSTLKIQRTEQGDSAVYLCASSRWVAKNIQYFGAGTRLSVL.

The sample holds many counts of this clonotype. The rearrangement joins TRBV4-1 to TRBJ2-7; D ambiguous. CDR3 length equals 14 residues. Trimming stripped 0 bases from V and 0 bases from J, with 6 bases between. Germline assignment: CDR1 MGHRA and CDR2 YSYEKL. CDR3 bases: TGCGCCAGCAGCCAAGAGGCGACCTCCTACGAGCAGTACTTC. It encodes CASSQEATSYEQYF.